This T cell receptor beta chain appears in the sequencing data of a study of OX40 agonist ivuxolimab in advanced cancers. Study background: The patients got ivuxolimab, which is an agonistic anti-OX40 (CD134) antibody. Overall study results and limits: At 0.1 to 3.0 mg/kg, CD4+ and CD8+ blood T cells expanded clonally by week 6.

The assay was immunoSEQ multiplex PCR, and TCRdb's table has in-frame clones only and misses some. The profile shows about 19,000 clones, 78% of them singletons. Details on this clone: The antigen remains unidentified.

Unmatched junction bases numbered 13, after V lost 0 bases and J lost 8 bases. The CDR3 consists of 19 residues. The germline V gene has CDR1 SEHNR and CDR2 FQNEAQ (reference sequence). The chain combines TRBV7-9 with TRBJ2-1; TRBD2 matches 13 bases. The sequenced sample was CD4+ or CD8+ T cells sorted from blood, obtained in a trial of the OX40 agonist ivuxolimab. The source of this sequence is an adult with an advanced solid tumor such as melanoma, head and neck, liver or kidney cancer. CDR3 in DNA: TGTGCCAGCAGCTTAGCCTATTATGACAGGACTAGCGGGAGCCATGAGCAGTTCTTC. Protein sequence: CASSLAYYDRTSGSHEQFF.